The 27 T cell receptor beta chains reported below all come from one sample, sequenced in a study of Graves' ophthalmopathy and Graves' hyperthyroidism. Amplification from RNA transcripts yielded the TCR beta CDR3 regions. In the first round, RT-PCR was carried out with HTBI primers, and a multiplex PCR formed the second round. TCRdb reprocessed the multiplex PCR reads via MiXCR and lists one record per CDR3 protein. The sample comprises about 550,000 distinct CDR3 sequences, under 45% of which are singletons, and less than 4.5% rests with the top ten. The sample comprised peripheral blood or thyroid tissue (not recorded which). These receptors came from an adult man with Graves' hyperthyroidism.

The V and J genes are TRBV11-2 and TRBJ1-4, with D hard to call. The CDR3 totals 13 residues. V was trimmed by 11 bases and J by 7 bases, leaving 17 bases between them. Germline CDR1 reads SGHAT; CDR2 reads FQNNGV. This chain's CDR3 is CAWRPPGVEKLFF. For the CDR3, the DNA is TGTGCCTGGAGGCCGCCCGGCGTTGAAAAACTGTTTTTT.

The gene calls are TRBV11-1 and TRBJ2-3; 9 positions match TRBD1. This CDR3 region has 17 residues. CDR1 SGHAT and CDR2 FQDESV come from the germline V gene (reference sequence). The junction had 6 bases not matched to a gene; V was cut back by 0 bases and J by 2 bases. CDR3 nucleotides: TGTGCCAGCAGCTTAGCTGGGACAGGGAGTTTCACAGATACGCAGTATTTT. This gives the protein CASSLAGTGSFTDTQYF. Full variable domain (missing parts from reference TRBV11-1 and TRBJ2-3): EAEVAQSPRYKITEKSQAVAFWCDPISGHATLYWYRQILGQGPELLVQFQDESVVDDSQLPKDRFSAERLKGVDSTLKIQPAELGDSAMYLCASSLAGTGSFTDTQYFGPGTRLTVL.

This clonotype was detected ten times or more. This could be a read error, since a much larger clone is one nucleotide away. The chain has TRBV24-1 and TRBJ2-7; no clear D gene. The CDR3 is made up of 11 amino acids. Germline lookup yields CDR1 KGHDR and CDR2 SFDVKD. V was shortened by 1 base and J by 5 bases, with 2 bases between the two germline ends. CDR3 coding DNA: TGTGCCACCAGTGATTTTCACGAGCAGTACTTC. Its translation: CATSDFHEQYF.

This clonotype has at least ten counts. CDR3 sequence: CASSISQSLNTEAFF. In DNA form, the CDR3 reads TGTGCCAGTAGTATCAGTCAGTCCCTGAACACTGAAGCTTTCTTT. The genes are TRBV19 and TRBJ1-1; D remains unclear. V was trimmed by 3 bases and J by 0 bases, leaving 11 bases between them. Per germline, CDR1 LNHDA and CDR2 SQIVND (reference sequence). There are 15 residues in the CDR3.

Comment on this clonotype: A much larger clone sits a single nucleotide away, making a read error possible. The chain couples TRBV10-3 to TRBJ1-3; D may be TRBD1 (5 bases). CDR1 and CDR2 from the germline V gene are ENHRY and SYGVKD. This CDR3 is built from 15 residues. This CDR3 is CAISEGGTSGSTIYF. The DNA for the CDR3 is TGTGCCATCAGTGAGGGGGGGACGTCGGGAAGCACCATATATTTT.

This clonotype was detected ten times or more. DNA for the CDR3: TGTGCCAGCAGTTTATTTGGGCGTGAAGCTTTCTTT. It yields the protein CASSLFGREAFF. The V call is TRBV27, the J call TRBJ1-1; D ambiguous. The V and J ends lost 1 base and 7 bases respectively, with 7 bases between them. The CDR3 is made up of 12 amino acids. Germline assignment: CDR1 MNHEY and CDR2 SMNVEV (reference sequence).

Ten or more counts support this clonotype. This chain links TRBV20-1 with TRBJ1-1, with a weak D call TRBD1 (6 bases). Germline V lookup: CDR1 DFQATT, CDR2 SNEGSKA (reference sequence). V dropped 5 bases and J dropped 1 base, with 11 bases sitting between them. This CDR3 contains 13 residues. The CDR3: CSAVRGGNTEAFF. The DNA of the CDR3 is TGCAGTGCTGTCAGGGGTGGGAACACTGAAGCTTTCTTT.

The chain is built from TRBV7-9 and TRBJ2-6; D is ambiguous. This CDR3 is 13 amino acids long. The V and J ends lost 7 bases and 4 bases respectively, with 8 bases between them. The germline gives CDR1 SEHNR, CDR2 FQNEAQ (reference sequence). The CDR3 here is CASNGLGANVLTF. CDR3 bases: TGTGCCAGCAATGGGTTAGGGGCCAACGTCCTGACTTTC.

The CDR3 sequence: CSVGGLQGWTEAFF. The CDR3 bases are TGCAGCGTTGGTGGCCTACAGGGATGGACTGAAGCTTTCTTT. J is TRBJ1-1 and V is TRBV29-1; D may be TRBD1 (6 bases). V dropped 4 bases and J dropped 5 bases, with 17 bases sitting between them. The CDR3 contains 14 residues. Per the germline V gene, CDR1 is SQVTM and CDR2 is ANQGSEA.

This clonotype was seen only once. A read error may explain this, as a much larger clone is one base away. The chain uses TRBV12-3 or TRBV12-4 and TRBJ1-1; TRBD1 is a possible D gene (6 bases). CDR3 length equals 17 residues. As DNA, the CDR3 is TGTGCCGGCAGTCGGGGGCGTACCGGGACAATGGCCACTGAAGCTTTCTTT. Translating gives CAGSRGRTGTMATEAFF.

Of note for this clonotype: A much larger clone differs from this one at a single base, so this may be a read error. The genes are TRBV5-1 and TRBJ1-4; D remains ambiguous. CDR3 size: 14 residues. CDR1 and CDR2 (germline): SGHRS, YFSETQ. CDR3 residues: CTSSSRSPNEKLFF. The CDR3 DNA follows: TGCACCAGCAGCTCACGGAGCCCTAATGAAAAACTGTTTTTT.

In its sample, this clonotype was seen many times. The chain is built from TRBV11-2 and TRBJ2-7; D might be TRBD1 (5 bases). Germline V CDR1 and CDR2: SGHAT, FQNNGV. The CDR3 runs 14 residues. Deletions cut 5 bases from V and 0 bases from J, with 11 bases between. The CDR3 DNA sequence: TGTGCCAGCAGCGCCAGGGTTGCCTCCTACGAGCAGTACTTC. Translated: CASSARVASYEQYF.

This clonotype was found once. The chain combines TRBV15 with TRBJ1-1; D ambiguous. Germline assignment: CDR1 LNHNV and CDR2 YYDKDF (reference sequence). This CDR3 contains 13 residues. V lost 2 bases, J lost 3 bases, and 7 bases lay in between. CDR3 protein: CATSRRVDTEAFF. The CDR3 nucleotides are TGTGCCACCAGCAGAAGGGTAGACACTGAAGCTTTCTTT. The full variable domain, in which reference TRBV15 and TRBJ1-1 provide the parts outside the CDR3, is DAMVIQNPRYQVTQFGKPVTLSCSQTLNHNVMYWYQQKSSQAPKLLFHYYDKDFNNEADTPDNFQSRRPNTSFCFLDIRSPGLGDTAMYLCATSRRVDTEAFFGQGTRLTVV.

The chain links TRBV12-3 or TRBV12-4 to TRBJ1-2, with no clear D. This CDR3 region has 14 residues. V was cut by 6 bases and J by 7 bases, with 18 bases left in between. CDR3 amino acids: CASSRGRVGRGYTF. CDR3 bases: TGTGCCAGCAGCCGCGGACGGGTAGGACGTGGCTACACCTTC.

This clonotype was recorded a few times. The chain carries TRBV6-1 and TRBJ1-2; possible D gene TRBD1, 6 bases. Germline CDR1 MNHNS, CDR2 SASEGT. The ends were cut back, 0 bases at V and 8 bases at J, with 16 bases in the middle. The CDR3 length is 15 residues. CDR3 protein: CASSEAGGAPRGYTF. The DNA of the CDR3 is TGTGCCAGCAGTGAAGCGGGGGGGGCGCCTCGAGGCTACACCTTC.

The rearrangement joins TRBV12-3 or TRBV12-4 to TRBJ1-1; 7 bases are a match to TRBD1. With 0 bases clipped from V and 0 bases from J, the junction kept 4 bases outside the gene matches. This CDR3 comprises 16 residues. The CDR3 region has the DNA TGTGCCAGCAGTTTAGCCTTACAGGGGATGAACACTGAAGCTTTCTTT. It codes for CASSLALQGMNTEAFF.

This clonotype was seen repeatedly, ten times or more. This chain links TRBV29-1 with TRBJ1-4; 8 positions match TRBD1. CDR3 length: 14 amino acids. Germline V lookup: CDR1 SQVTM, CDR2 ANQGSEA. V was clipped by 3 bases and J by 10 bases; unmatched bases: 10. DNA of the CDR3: TGCAGCGTTGACGAGCAGGGGGCAGTTGGAAAACTGTTTTTT. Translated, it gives CSVDEQGAVGKLFF.

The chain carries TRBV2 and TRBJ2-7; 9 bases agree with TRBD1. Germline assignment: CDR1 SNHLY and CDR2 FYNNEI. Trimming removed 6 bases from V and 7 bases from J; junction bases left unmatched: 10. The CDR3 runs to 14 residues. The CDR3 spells CASSPGTGRFEQYF. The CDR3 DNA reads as TGTGCCAGCAGCCCCGGGACAGGGAGATTTGAGCAGTACTTC.

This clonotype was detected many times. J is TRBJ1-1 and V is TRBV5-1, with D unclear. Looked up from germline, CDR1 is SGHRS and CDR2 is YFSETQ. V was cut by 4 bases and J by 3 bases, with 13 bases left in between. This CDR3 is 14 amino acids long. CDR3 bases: TGCGCCAGCAGCCCGGGCCCAGACTACACTGAAGCTTTCTTT. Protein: CASSPGPDYTEAFF.

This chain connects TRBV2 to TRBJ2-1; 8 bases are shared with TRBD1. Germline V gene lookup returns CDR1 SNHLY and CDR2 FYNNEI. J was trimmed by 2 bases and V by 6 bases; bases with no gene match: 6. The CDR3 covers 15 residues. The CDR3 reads CASRAGGLTYNEQFF. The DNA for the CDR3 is TGTGCCAGCAGAGCAGGGGGCTTAACCTACAATGAGCAGTTCTTC.

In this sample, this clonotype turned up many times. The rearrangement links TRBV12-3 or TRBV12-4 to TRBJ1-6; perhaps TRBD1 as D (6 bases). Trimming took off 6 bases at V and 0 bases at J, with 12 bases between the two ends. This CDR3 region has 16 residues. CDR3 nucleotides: TGTGCCAGCAGCCATACAGGGACCTCCTATAATTCACCCCTCCACTTT. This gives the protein CASSHTGTSYNSPLHF.

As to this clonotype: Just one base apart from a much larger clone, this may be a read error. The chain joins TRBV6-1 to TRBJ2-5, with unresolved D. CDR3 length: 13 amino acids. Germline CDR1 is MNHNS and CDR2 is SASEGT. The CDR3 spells CASNSAIQGTQYF. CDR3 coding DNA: TGTGCCAGCAACAGCGCGATCCAAGGGACCCAGTACTTC.

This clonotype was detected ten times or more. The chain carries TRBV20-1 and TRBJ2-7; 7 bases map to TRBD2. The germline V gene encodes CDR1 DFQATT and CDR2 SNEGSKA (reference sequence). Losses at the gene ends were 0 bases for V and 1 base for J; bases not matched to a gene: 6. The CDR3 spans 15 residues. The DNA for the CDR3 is TGCAGTGCTAGAGATCGAGCGGGATGGTCCTACGAGCAGTACTTC. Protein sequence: CSARDRAGWSYEQYF.

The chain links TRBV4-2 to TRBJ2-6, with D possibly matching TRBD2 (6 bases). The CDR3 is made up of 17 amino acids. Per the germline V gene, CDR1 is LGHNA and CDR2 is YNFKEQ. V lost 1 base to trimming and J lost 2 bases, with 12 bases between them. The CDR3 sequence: CASSQVSGTPGANVLTF. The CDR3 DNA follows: TGTGCCAGCAGCCAAGTTTCCGGGACTCCTGGGGCCAACGTCCTGACTTTC.

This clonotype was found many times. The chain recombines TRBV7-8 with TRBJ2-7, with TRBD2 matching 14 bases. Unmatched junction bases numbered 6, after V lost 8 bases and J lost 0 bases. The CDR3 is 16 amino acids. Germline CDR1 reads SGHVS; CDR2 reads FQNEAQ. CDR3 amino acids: CASSPGLAGVSYEQYF. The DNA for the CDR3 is TGTGCCAGCTCCCCGGGACTAGCGGGAGTCTCCTACGAGCAGTACTTC.

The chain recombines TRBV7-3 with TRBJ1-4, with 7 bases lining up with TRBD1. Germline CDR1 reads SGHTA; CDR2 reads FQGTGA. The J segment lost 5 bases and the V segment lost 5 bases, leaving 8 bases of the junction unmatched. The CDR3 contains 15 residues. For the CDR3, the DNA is TGTGCCAGCAGCCCCTGGACAGGACAAAATGAAAAACTGTTTTTT. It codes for CASSPWTGQNEKLFF.

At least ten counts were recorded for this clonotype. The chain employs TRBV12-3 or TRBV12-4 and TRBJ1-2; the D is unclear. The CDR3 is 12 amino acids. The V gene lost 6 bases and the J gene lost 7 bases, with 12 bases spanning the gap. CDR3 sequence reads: CASRSGLFGYTF. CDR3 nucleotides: TGTGCCAGCAGGTCTGGACTCTTTGGCTACACCTTC.